This passage covers 25 T cell receptor beta chains from one sample sequenced in a study of T cell repertoires in cytomegalovirus infection. TCRdb independently ran MiXCR on the reads; one entry per CDR3 protein. Of roughly 730,000 distinct CDR3 sequences in the sample, roughly 30% were seen once. What these receptors recognize is not known. The material sequenced was cultured PBMCs, taken from culture after CMV antigen stimulation. The receptors come from a human donor in good health (CMV status not recorded). Some clones in this sample may be carry-over from other donors' samples.

The chain combines TRBV7-2 with TRBJ2-1, with 7 bases that match TRBD2. J lost 10 bases, V lost 5 bases, and 14 bases had no gene match. Germline V gives CDR1 SGHTA, CDR2 FQGNSA. The CDR3 sequence is 15 residues long. The CDR3: CASSLQAGNSQEQFF. The CDR3 DNA reads TGTGCCAGCAGCCTACAAGCGGGAAACTCTCAGGAGCAGTTCTTC. Full variable domain (outside the CDR3, taken from reference TRBV7-2 and TRBJ2-1): GAGVSQSPSNKVTEKGKDVELRCDPISGHTALYWYRQSLGQGLEFLIYFQGNSAPDKSGLPSDRFSAERTGGSVSTLTIQRTQQEDSAVYLCASSLQAGNSQEQFFGPGTRLTVL.

The rearrangement links TRBV4-3 to TRBJ2-1, with D perhaps TRBD2 (5 bases). This CDR3 has 14 residues. Trimming took 1 base from V and 9 from J, leaving 13 bases between them. Germline V gene sequence: CDR1 LGHNA, CDR2 YSLEER. In DNA form, the CDR3 reads TGCGCCAGCAGCCAAGTAACTAGGATGGGTGAGCAGTTCTTC. Its translation: CASSQVTRMGEQFF.

The rearrangement joins TRBV12-3 or TRBV12-4 to TRBJ1-6, with D unclear. Trimming removed 6 bases at V and 10 bases at J, with 16 bases between. The CDR3 totals 14 residues. The CDR3, as DNA: TGTGCCAGCAGGGGAGCGGAAACAATATCACCCCTCCACTTT. This translates into CASRGAETISPLHF.

This clonotype was seen many times. This rearrangement joins TRBV7-2 to TRBJ2-1, with 11 bases lining up with TRBD1. V was pared by 4 bases and J by 7 bases, with 3 bases of the junction left unmatched. The CDR3 consists of 14 residues. Looked up from germline, CDR1 is SGHTA and CDR2 is FQGNSA. The CDR3 is CASSSGTGGNEQFF. The CDR3 nucleotides read TGTGCCAGCAGCTCGGGGACAGGGGGAAATGAGCAGTTCTTC.

The CDR3 coding sequence is TGTGCCAGCTGCCGGGACGCCCAAGAGACCCAGTACTTC. This gives the protein CASCRDAQETQYF. The rearrangement links TRBV11-2 to TRBJ2-5; perhaps D is TRBD1 or TRBD2 (5 bases each). Germline lookup yields CDR1 SGHAT and CDR2 FQNNGV. The V end was cut by 8 bases, the J end by 1 base, with 11 bases between. This CDR3 has 13 residues.

The chain recombines TRBV6-6 with TRBJ2-7, with TRBD1 identical over 12 bases. This CDR3 contains 14 residues. Germline V gene sequence: CDR1 MNHNY, CDR2 SVGAGI (reference sequence). The V and J ends lost 1 base and 11 bases, in that order; junction bases with no gene match: 6. The CDR3 nucleotides read TGTGCCAGCAGTTACTTGGGGACAGGGGGCGGAGAGTACTTC. Protein: CASSYLGTGGGEYF.

This clonotype was counted at least ten times. This chain joins TRBV7-2 and TRBJ1-1, with D uncertain. V lost 3 bases to trimming and J lost 1 base, with 6 bases between them. In germline, CDR1 is SGHTA, CDR2 FQGNSA. The CDR3 contains 13 residues. The CDR3 sequence is CASSFNRNTEAFF. The CDR3 DNA follows: TGTGCCAGCAGCTTTAACAGGAACACTGAAGCTTTCTTT.

The chain employs TRBV4-3 and TRBJ2-5, with D unresolved. CDR1 LGHNA and CDR2 YSLEER come from the germline V gene. This CDR3 is 14 amino acids long. V was clipped by 3 bases and J by 4 bases, with 12 bases between them. The CDR3 sequence is CASSQNYMVETQYF. The CDR3 DNA follows: TGCGCCAGCAGCCAGAATTACATGGTAGAGACCCAGTACTTC.

A few counts support this clonotype. This chain connects TRBV4-1 to TRBJ2-1, with D perhaps TRBD2 (6 bases). Germline V lookup: CDR1 MGHRA, CDR2 YSYEKL. The V end lost 1 base, the J end lost 10 bases, and 14 bases lay between the germline ends. This CDR3 is 14 amino acids long. CDR3 DNA sequence: TGCGCCAGCAGCCAAGCCAACGTCGGGGGAGAGCAGTTCTTC. It is translated as CASSQANVGGEQFF.

This chain connects TRBV7-9 to TRBJ2-1; D is perhaps TRBD1 (6 bases). The length of the CDR3 is 14 residues. Trimming left V 3 bases short and J 3 bases short, with 9 bases between. Germline lookup yields CDR1 SEHNR and CDR2 FQNEAQ (reference sequence). CDR3 loop: CASSFWGRYNEQFF. For the CDR3, the DNA is TGTGCCAGCAGCTTCTGGGGGCGCTACAATGAGCAGTTCTTC.

The genes are TRBV2 and TRBJ2-2, with a weak D call TRBD2 (5 bases). This CDR3 has 13 residues. From germline, CDR1 is SNHLY and CDR2 FYNNEI. V was cut by 11 bases and J by 7 bases, with 17 bases left in between. CDR3 nucleotides: TGTGCCTCTCGAGGATGGAGGAGCGGGGAGCTGTTTTTT. Amino acids: CASRGWRSGELFF.

This clonotype was seen a few times. The chain has TRBV12-3 or TRBV12-4 and TRBJ1-6; D is ambiguous. The CDR3 runs to 12 residues. Trimming stripped 5 bases from V and 7 bases from J, with 6 bases between. The CDR3 coding sequence is TGTGCCAGCAGTCGACACAATTCACCCCTCCACTTT. It yields the protein CASSRHNSPLHF.

Only a few counts were recorded for this clonotype. The CDR3 spells CASSPTSGTSGPTYNEQFF. The CDR3 region has the DNA TGTGCCAGCAGTCCAACCTCCGGGACTAGCGGGCCTACCTACAATGAGCAGTTCTTC. The chain uses TRBV6-2 or TRBV6-3 and TRBJ2-1; TRBD2 aligns across 12 bases. The CDR3 is 19 amino acids. CDR1 is MNHEY, CDR2 SVGEGT, per germline. J was trimmed by 2 bases and V by 5 bases; bases with no gene match: 13.

The chain recombines TRBV4-1 with TRBJ2-7; no firm D call. The CDR3 has 16 amino acids. V lost 1 base, J lost 2 bases, and 15 bases lay in between. Per germline, CDR1 MGHRA and CDR2 YSYEKL. The CDR3 sequence: CASSQGVGVIPYEQYF. CDR3 in DNA: TGCGCCAGCAGCCAAGGGGTTGGGGTAATACCCTACGAGCAGTACTTC.

A word on this clonotype: An end of the junction does not agree with germline; a read error may underlie this. This chain connects TRBV12-3 or TRBV12-4 to TRBJ2-1, with a tentative D call TRBD1 (5 bases). The CDR3 covers 13 residues. DNA for the CDR3: TGTGCCAGCAGCTTAGGGGTCTGGAATGAGCAGTTCTTC. Translating it yields CASSLGVWNEQFF.

Only a few counts were recorded for this clonotype. V gene TRBV7-9 combines with J gene TRBJ2-1; tentatively, D is TRBD2 (6 bases). Germline V lookup: CDR1 SEHNR, CDR2 FQNEAQ (reference sequence). This CDR3 is 14 amino acids long. CDR3: CAWAGGNSYNEQFF. The CDR3 DNA is TGTGCTTGGGCCGGGGGAAACTCCTACAATGAGCAGTTCTTC.

This chain connects TRBV9 to TRBJ2-2; D unclear. The V gene's germline CDR1 is SGDLS and CDR2 YYNGEE. The CDR3 is 16 residues long. V lost 0 bases and J lost 3, with 12 bases in between. This CDR3 is CASSVETETYTGELFF. Here the CDR3 DNA reads TGTGCCAGCAGCGTAGAAACCGAAACATACACCGGGGAGCTGTTTTTT.

The chain carries TRBV2 and TRBJ2-3; D is uncertain. Looked up from germline, CDR1 is SNHLY and CDR2 is FYNNEI. This CDR3 region has 15 residues. Trimming stripped 3 bases from V and 3 bases from J, with 13 bases between. The CDR3: CASSELDPRTDTQYF. The CDR3 nucleotides are TGTGCCAGCAGTGAGTTGGACCCACGAACAGATACGCAGTATTTT.

J is TRBJ2-5 and V is TRBV7-9; weak D call: TRBD2 (6 bases). The length of the CDR3 is 14 residues. V lost 2 bases and J 4 bases, leaving 11 bases between the germline ends. Germline loops: CDR1 SEHNR, CDR2 FQNEAQ (reference sequence). The CDR3 nucleotides read TGTGCCAGCAGCTTAAAGGGAGGTATAGAGACCCAGTACTTC. Residues: CASSLKGGIETQYF. The full variable domain, in which reference TRBV7-9 and TRBJ2-5 provide the parts outside the CDR3, is DTGVSQNPRHKITKRGQNVTFRCDPISEHNRLYWYRQTLGQGPEFLTYFQNEAQLEKSRLLSDRFSAERPKGSFSTLEIQRTEQGDSAMYLCASSLKGGIETQYFGPGTRLLVL.

This clonotype has just a few counts. The rearrangement uses TRBV2 and TRBJ1-5, with a weak D call TRBD1 (6 bases). Germline V gene sequence: CDR1 SNHLY, CDR2 FYNNEI. V gave up 8 bases and J gave up 0 bases, with 11 bases separating them. This CDR3 has 14 residues. DNA of the CDR3: TGTGCCAGCGGGGGCAGGCCTAGCAATCAGCCCCAGCATTTT. Its translation is CASGGRPSNQPQHF.

This clonotype was detected a few times. The chain uses TRBV15 and TRBJ2-3; the D is unclear. Germline V gene sequence: CDR1 LNHNV, CDR2 YYDKDF (reference sequence). The V gene lost 1 base and the J gene lost 6 bases, with 8 bases spanning the gap. The CDR3 consists of 13 residues. This chain's CDR3 is CATSRVRKDTQYF. CDR3 coding DNA: TGTGCCACCAGCAGAGTCAGGAAGGATACGCAGTATTTT.

The chain has TRBV2 and TRBJ2-7, with TRBD1 identical over 7 bases. Germline lookup yields CDR1 SNHLY and CDR2 FYNNEI. The trim removed 4 bases at V and 13 bases at J, leaving 13 bases unmatched. This CDR3 has 13 amino acids. The CDR3 sequence is CASSAEQGSIGYF. As DNA, the CDR3 is TGTGCCAGCAGTGCTGAACAGGGGAGTATAGGTTACTTC.

There are a few counts of this clonotype. V is TRBV11-3 and J is TRBJ2-7, with 7 bases identical to TRBD1. Germline V lookup: CDR1 SGHNT, CDR2 YENEEA. CDR3 length equals 15 residues. The trim removed 5 bases at V and 5 bases at J, leaving 12 bases unmatched. CDR3: CASSPGTARGNEQYF. CDR3 nucleotides: TGTGCCAGCAGCCCAGGGACAGCCAGGGGCAACGAGCAGTACTTC. The variable domain in full, completed from reference TRBV11-3 and TRBJ2-7, reads EAGVVQSPRYKIIEKKQPVAFWCNPISGHNTLYWYLQNLGQGPELLIRYENEEAVDDSQLPKDRFSAERLKGVDSTLKIQPAELGDSAVYLCASSPGTARGNEQYFGPGTRLTVT.

The chain uses TRBV11-2 and TRBJ2-3; 8 nucleotides align to TRBD1. The CDR3 is made up of 14 amino acids. Trimming removed 5 bases from V and 2 bases from J; junction bases left unmatched: 3. Looked up from germline, CDR1 is SGHAT and CDR2 is FQNNGV. The CDR3 region is CASSMDRVTDTQYF. CDR3 nucleotides: TGTGCCAGCAGCATGGACAGGGTCACAGATACGCAGTATTTT.

This clonotype was observed a few times. The chain carries TRBV12-3 or TRBV12-4 and TRBJ1-1; no reliable D call. This CDR3 comprises 13 residues. V shed 4 bases and J shed 7 bases, with 13 bases lying between them. DNA of the CDR3: TGTGCCAGCAGTTACCGGGAAACCGATGAAGCTTTCTTT. Protein sequence: CASSYRETDEAFF.